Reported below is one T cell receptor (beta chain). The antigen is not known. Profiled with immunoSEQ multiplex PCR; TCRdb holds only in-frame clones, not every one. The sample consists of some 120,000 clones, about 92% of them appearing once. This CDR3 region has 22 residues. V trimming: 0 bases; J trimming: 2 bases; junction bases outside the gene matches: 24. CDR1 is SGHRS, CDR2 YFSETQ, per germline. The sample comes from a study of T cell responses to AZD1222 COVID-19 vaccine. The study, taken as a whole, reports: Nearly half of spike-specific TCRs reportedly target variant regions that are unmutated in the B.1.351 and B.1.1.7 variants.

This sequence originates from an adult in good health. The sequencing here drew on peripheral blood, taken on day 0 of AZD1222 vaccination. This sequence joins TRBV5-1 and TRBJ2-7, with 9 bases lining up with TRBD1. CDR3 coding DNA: TGCGCCAGCAGCTTGGCAGCTTGGAGAGGTGGGACAGGGTCCCTATCAGCCTACGAGCAGTACTTC. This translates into CASSLAAWRGGTGSLSAYEQYF.